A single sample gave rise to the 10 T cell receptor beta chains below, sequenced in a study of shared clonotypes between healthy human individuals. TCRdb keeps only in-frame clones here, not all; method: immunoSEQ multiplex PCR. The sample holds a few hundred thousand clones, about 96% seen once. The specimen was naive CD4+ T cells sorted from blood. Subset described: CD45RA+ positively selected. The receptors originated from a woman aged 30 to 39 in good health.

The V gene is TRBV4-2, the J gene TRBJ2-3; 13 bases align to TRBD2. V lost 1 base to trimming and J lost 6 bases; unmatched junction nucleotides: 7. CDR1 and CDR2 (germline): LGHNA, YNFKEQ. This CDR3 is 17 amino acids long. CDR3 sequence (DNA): TGTGCCAGCAGCCAAGTTTCACTAGCGGGAGGGGTGGATACGCAGTATTTT. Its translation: CASSQVSLAGGVDTQYF.

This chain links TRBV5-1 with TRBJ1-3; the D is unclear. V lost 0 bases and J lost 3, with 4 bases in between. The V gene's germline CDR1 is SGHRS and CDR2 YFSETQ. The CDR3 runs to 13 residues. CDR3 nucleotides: TGCGCCAGCAGCTTGGGGGGTGGAAACACCATATATTTT. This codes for CASSLGGGNTIYF.

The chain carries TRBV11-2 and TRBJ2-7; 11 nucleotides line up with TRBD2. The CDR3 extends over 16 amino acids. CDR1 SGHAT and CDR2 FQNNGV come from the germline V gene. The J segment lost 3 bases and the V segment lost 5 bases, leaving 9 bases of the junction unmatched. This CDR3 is CASSGRTSGGHYEQYF. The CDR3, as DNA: TGTGCCAGCAGCGGGAGAACTAGCGGGGGACACTACGAGCAGTACTTC. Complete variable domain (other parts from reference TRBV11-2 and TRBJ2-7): EAGVAQSPRYKIIEKRQSVAFWCNPISGHATLYWYQQILGQGPKLLIQFQNNGVVDDSQLPKDRFSAERLKGVDSTLKIQPAKLEDSAVYLCASSGRTSGGHYEQYFGPGTRLTVT.

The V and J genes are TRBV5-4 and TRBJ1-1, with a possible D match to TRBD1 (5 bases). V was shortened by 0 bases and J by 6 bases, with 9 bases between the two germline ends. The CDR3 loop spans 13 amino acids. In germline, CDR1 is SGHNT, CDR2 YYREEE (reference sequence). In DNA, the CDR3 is TGTGCCAGCAGCTTGGAGTGGGGCGCTGAAGCTTTCTTT. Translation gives CASSLEWGAEAFF.

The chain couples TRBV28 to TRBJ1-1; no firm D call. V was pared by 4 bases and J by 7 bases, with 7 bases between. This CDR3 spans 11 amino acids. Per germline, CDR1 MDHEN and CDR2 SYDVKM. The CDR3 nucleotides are TGTGCCAGCAGTTCGGGCCGTGAAGCTTTCTTT. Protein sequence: CASSSGREAFF.

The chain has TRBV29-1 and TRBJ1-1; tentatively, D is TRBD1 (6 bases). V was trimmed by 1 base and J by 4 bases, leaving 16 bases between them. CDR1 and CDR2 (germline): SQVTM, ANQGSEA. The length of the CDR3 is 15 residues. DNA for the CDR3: TGCAGCGTTGAAGGTACGACAGGCCGGAGCACTGAAGCTTTCTTT. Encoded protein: CSVEGTTGRSTEAFF.

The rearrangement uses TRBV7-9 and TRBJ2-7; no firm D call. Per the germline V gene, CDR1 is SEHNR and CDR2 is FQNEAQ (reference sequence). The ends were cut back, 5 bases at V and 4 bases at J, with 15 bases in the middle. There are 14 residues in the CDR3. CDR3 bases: TGTGCCAGCAGCACTGGAGACACTAAATACGAGCAGTACTTC. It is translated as CASSTGDTKYEQYF.

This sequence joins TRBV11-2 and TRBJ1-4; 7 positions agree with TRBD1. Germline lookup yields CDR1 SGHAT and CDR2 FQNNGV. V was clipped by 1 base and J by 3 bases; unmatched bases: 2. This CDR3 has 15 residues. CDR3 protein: CASSLAQGANEKLFF. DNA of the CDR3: TGTGCCAGCAGCTTAGCCCAGGGGGCTAATGAAAAACTGTTTTTT.

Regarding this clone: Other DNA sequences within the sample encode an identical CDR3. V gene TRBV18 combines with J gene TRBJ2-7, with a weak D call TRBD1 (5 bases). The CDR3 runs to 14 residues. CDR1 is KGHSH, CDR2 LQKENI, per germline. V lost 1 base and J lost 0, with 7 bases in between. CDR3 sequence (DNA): TGTGCCAGCTCACCACAAGGGGACTCCTACGAGCAGTACTTC. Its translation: CASSPQGDSYEQYF.

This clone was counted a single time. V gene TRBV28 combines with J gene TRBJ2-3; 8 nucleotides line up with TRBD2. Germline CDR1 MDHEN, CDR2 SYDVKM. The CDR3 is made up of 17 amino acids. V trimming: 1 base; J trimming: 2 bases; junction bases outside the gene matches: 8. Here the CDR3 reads CASSLYGGVTYTDTQYF. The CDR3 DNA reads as TGTGCCAGCAGTTTATACGGGGGGGTTACCTACACAGATACGCAGTATTTT.